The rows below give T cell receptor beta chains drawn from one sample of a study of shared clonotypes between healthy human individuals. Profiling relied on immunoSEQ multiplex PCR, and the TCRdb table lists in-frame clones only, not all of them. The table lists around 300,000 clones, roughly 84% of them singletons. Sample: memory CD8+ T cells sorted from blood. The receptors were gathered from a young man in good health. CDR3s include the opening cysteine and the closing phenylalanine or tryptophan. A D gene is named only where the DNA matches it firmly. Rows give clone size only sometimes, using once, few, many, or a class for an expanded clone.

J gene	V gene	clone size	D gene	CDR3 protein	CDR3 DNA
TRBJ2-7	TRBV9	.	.	CASSEGPIDRKSYEQYF	TGTGCCAGCAGCGAGGGACCCATAGACAGGAAATCCTACGAGCAGTACTTC
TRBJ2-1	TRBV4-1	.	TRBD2	CASKPKYASGSLDEQFF	TGCGCCAGCAAGCCCAAGTATGCTAGCGGGAGTCTGGATGAGCAGTTCTTC
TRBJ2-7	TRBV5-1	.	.	CASTPTPGHLYEQYF	TGCGCCAGCACCCCGACGCCGGGACACCTCTACGAGCAGTACTTC
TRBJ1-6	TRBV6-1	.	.	CASSEETVYNSPLHF	TGTGCCAGCAGTGAAGAGACAGTTTATAATTCACCCCTCCACTTT
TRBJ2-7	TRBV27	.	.	CASSLGPFYEQYF	TGTGCCAGCAGTTTGGGGCCTTTTTACGAGCAGTACTTC
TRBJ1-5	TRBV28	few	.	CASSLTGGSNQPQHF	TGTGCCAGCAGTTTAACAGGCGGTAGCAATCAGCCCCAGCATTTT
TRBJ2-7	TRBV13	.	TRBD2	CASSLGPGEGAYEQYF	TGTGCCAGCAGCCTGGGCCCCGGGGAGGGAGCCTACGAGCAGTACTTC
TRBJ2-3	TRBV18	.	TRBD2	CASRISGGLAQYF	TGTGCCAGTCGAATTAGCGGGGGGCTTGCGCAGTATTTT
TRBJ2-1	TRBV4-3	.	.	CASSLYSSGSYNEQFF	TGCGCCAGCAGCCTTTATAGCAGCGGGTCCTACAATGAGCAGTTCTTC
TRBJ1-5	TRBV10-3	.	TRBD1	CAISNTGTGTGQPQHF	TGTGCCATCAGTAATACCGGGACAGGGACGGGCCAGCCCCAGCATTTT
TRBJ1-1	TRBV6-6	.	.	CASSWENTEAFF	TGTGCCAGCAGTTGGGAGAACACTGAAGCTTTCTTT
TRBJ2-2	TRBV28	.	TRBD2	CASSLEAGEDTGELFF	TGTGCCAGCAGTTTAGAGGCGGGGGAGGACACCGGGGAGCTGTTTTTT
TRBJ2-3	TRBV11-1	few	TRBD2	CASGLAGNTDTQYF	TGTGCCAGTGGACTAGCGGGGAACACAGATACGCAGTATTTT
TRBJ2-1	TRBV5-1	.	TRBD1	CASSLTGVFYNEQFF	TGCGCCAGCAGCTTGACAGGGGTGTTTTACAATGAGCAGTTCTTC
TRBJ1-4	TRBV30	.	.	CAWSDSTAEKLFF	TGTGCCTGGAGTGACTCGACGGCGGAAAAACTGTTTTTT
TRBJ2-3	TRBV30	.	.	CAWSVGAGADTQYF	TGTGCCTGGAGTGTAGGGGCAGGGGCAGATACGCAGTATTTT
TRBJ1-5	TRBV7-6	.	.	CASSLEGGFNQPQHF	TGTGCCAGCAGCTTAGAAGGTGGGTTCAATCAGCCCCAGCATTTT
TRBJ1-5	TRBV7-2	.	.	CASSLFEEHQPQHF	TGTGCCAGCAGCTTATTTGAGGAACATCAGCCCCAGCATTTT
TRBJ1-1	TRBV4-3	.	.	CASSQSWKNTEAFF	TGCGCCAGCAGCCAGAGCTGGAAGAACACTGAAGCTTTCTTT
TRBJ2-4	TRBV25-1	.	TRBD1	CASSQGASAKNIQYF	TGTGCCAGCAGTCAGGGGGCGTCAGCCAAAAACATTCAGTACTTC
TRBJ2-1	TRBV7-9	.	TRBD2	CASSLPGTSVGNEQFF	TGTGCCAGCAGCTTACCCGGGACTAGCGTTGGGAATGAGCAGTTCTTC
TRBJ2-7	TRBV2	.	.	CASRGHLYEQYF	TGTGCCAGCAGGGGACACCTCTACGAGCAGTACTTC
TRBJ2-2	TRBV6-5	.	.	CASSLDGTGELFF	TGTGCCAGCAGTTTGGACGGCACCGGGGAGCTGTTTTTT
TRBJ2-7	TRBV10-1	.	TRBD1	CASSQTGGSYEQYF	TGCGCCAGCAGCCAAACAGGGGGATCCTACGAGCAGTACTTC
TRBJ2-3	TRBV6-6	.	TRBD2	CASSWTSGISTDTQYF	TGTGCCAGCAGTTGGACTAGCGGGATCAGCACAGATACGCAGTATTTT
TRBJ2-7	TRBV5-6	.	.	CASSLGAGSYEQYF	TGTGCCAGCAGCTTGGGGGCAGGTTCCTACGAGCAGTACTTC
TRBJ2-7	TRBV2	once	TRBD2	CASSGFPGLAGGLSYEQYF	TGTGCCAGCAGTGGCTTTCCGGGACTAGCGGGGGGCCTCTCCTACGAGCAGTACTTC
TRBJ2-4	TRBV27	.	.	CARGLAKNIQYF	TGTGCCAGGGGTTTAGCCAAAAACATTCAGTACTTC
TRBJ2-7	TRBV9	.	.	CASSLAGPVDYEQYF	TGTGCCAGCAGCCTCGCCGGGCCGGTCGACTACGAGCAGTACTTC
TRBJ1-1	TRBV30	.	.	CAWSYQGLNTEAFF	TGTGCCTGGAGCTATCAGGGGTTGAACACTGAAGCTTTCTTT
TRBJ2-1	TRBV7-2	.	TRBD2	CASSSAGGGNEQFF	TGTGCCAGCAGTTCGGCGGGAGGGGGCAATGAGCAGTTCTTC
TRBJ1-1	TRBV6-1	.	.	CASSEWFRAAQTEAFF	TGTGCCAGCAGTGAATGGTTCAGGGCGGCTCAGACTGAAGCTTTCTTT
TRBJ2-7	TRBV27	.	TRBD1	CASSLGTGVYEQYF	TGTGCCAGCAGTTTGGGGACAGGGGTGTACGAGCAGTACTTC
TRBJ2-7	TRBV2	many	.	CASSASTERGSYEQYF	TGTGCCAGCAGTGCCAGTACCGAGAGGGGCTCCTACGAGCAGTACTTC
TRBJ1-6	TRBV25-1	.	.	CASADGQYSYNSPLHF	TGTGCCAGTGCCGATGGACAGTACTCCTATAATTCACCCCTCCACTTT
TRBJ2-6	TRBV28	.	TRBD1	CASSLGQGGSGANVLTF	TGTGCCAGCAGCCTCGGACAGGGGGGATCTGGGGCCAACGTCCTGACTTTC
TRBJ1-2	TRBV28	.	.	CASSFVALSGYTF	TGTGCCAGCAGTTTTGTGGCCTTAAGTGGCTACACCTTC
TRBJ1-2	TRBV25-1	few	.	CASSPLVTNYGYTF	TGTGCCAGCAGTCCCCTCGTTACTAACTATGGCTACACCTTC
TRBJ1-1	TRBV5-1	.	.	CASSLRGYTEAFF	TGCGCCAGCAGCTTGCGCGGTTACACTGAAGCTTTCTTT
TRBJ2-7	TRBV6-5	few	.	CASSPRGSYAEQYF	TGTGCCAGCAGTCCCCGAGGGAGCTACGCCGAGCAGTACTTC
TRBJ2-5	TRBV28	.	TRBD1	CASSPWDRGHETQYF	TGTGCCAGCAGTCCATGGGACAGGGGGCACGAGACCCAGTACTTC
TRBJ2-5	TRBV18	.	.	CASSPRGETQYF	TGTGCCAGCTCACCCCGGGGGGAGACCCAGTACTTC
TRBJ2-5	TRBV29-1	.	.	CSVEARTDQETQYF	TGCAGCGTTGAGGCGAGGACAGACCAAGAGACCCAGTACTTC
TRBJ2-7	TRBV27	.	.	CASSLFYGPGYEQYF	TGTGCCAGCAGTTTATTTTACGGGCCGGGTTACGAGCAGTACTTC
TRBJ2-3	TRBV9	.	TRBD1	CASSDRDRGPDTQYF	TGTGCCAGCAGCGACCGGGACAGGGGGCCAGATACGCAGTATTTT
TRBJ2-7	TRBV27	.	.	CASSLSSGAKTYEQYF	TGTGCCAGCAGTTTATCGTCAGGGGCAAAAACCTACGAGCAGTACTTC
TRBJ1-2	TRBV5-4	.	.	CASSFIVSDPVKRYTF	TGTGCCAGCAGCTTTATAGTTTCGGACCCCGTGAAGCGCTACACCTTC
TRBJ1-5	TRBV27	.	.	CASSLSSYNQPQHF	TGTGCCAGCAGTTTATCGAGTTACAATCAGCCCCAGCATTTT
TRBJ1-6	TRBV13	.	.	CASSFGSNSPLHF	TGTGCCAGCAGCTTCGGGTCTAATTCACCCCTCCACTTT
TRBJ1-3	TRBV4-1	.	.	CASSPEGVANTIYF	TGCGCCAGCAGCCCAGAAGGGGTGGCAAACACCATATATTTT
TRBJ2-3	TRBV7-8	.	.	CASSLPRATQYF	TGTGCCAGCAGCTTACCCAGAGCCACGCAGTATTTT
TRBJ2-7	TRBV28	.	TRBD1	CASSDFDRVGSYEQYF	TGTGCCAGCAGCGATTTCGACAGGGTAGGGTCCTACGAGCAGTACTTC
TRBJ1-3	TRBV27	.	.	CASSLGHPSGNTIYF	TGTGCCAGCAGTTTGGGACATCCCTCTGGAAACACCATATATTTT
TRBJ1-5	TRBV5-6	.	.	CASSLSQGNQPQHF	TGTGCCAGCAGCTTATCACAGGGAAATCAGCCCCAGCATTTT
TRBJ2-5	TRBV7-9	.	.	CASSLKETQYF	TGTGCCAGCAGCTTGAAAGAGACCCAGTACTTC
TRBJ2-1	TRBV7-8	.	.	CASSLTSILNEQFF	TGTGCCAGCAGCTTGACTAGTATCCTCAATGAGCAGTTCTTC
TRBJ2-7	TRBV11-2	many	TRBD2	CASSIDGRGGNYEQYF	TGTGCCAGCAGCATAGACGGGCGGGGGGGAAACTACGAGCAGTACTTC